The 17 T cell receptor beta chains listed next were all sequenced from one sample in a study. One entry per CDR3 protein results from TCRdb running MiXCR on the reads. The sample has roughly 15,000 distinct CDR3 sequences; approximately 34% are singletons. Sample: blood. These receptor sequences come from a human donor.

The chain combines TRBV4-2 with TRBJ2-3; D perhaps matches TRBD2 (6 bases). V was clipped by 3 bases and J by 5 bases, with 15 bases between them. The CDR3 has 15 amino acids. CDR1 and CDR2 (germline): LGHNA, YNFKEQ. The CDR3 DNA follows: TGTGCCAGCAGCCAGCCCGAGCGGGCGAGAGATACGCAGTATTTT. It codes for CASSQPERARDTQYF.

With regard to this clonotype: Relative to the germline gene, one junction end is altered; a read error may explain this. The chain combines TRBV29-1 with TRBJ2-2; a weak D match, TRBD1 (5 bases). CDR1 is SQVTM and CDR2 is ANQGSEA in the germline V gene. The CDR3 length is 13 residues. CDR3 DNA: TGCGGCGTCGCCCCAGGGTACACCGGGGAGCTGTTTTTT. Residues: CGVAPGYTGELFF.

The gene calls are TRBV18 and TRBJ2-1, with 11 nucleotides matching TRBD2. Germline CDR1 KGHSH, CDR2 LQKENI. The trim removed 0 bases at V and 7 bases at J, leaving 5 bases unmatched. This CDR3 spans 16 amino acids. This CDR3 reads CASSPPTSGSGNEQFF. The CDR3 DNA reads as TGTGCCAGCTCACCACCTACTAGCGGGAGTGGTAATGAGCAGTTCTTC. Based on the CDR3 plus reference TRBV18 and TRBJ2-1, the full variable domain is NAGVMQNPRHLVRRRGQEARLRCSPMKGHSHVYWYRQLPEEGLKFMVYLQKENIIDESGMPKERFSAEFPKEGPSILRIQQVVRGDSAAYFCASSPPTSGSGNEQFFGPGTRLTVL.

The sample holds many counts of this clonotype. The chain has TRBV4-3 and TRBJ2-7; D unclear. Germline V CDR1 and CDR2: LGHNA, YSLEER. V was pared by 0 bases and J by 6 bases, with 9 bases between. This CDR3 spans 13 amino acids. The CDR3 region has the DNA TGCGCCAGCAGCCAAGAAACTCGCTCCGAGCAGTACTTC. Translation: CASSQETRSEQYF.

This clonotype appeared many times. J is TRBJ2-1 and V is TRBV4-2; D may be TRBD2 (6 bases). This CDR3 spans 12 amino acids. Germline V gene lookup returns CDR1 LGHNA and CDR2 YNFKEQ. Trimming took 5 bases from V and 7 from J, leaving 9 bases between them. The CDR3 reads CASSVTRNEQFF. DNA for the CDR3: TGTGCCAGCAGCGTGACTAGAAATGAGCAGTTCTTC.

With regard to this clonotype: A much larger clone sits a single nucleotide away, making a read error possible. The rearrangement joins TRBV15 to TRBJ2-1; maybe TRBD2 (5 bases). V lost 0 bases, J lost 10 bases, and 13 bases lay in between. The CDR3 has 14 residues. CDR1 is LNHNV, CDR2 YYDKDF, per germline (reference sequence). This CDR3 is CATSRDAVTGEQFF. Written as DNA, the CDR3 is TGTGCCACCAGCAGAGATGCGGTAACGGGGGAGCAGTTCTTC.

This clonotype was seen ten or more times. The V gene is TRBV6-2 or TRBV6-3, the J gene TRBJ2-1; possible D gene TRBD2, 5 bases. In germline, CDR1 is MNHEY, CDR2 SVGEGT. CDR3 length: 15 residues. Trimming left V 3 bases short and J 3 bases short, with 12 bases between. As DNA, the CDR3 is TGTGCCAGCAGTTATTTAAGCGGATACTACAATGAGCAGTTCTTC. It translates to CASSYLSGYYNEQFF.

The genes are TRBV13 and TRBJ1-1; tentative D call: TRBD1 (6 bases). The CDR3 contains 13 residues. Germline-derived CDR1 and CDR2 are PRHDT and FYEKMQ (reference sequence). Trimming cost V 5 bases and J 4 bases, with 11 bases left between them. The CDR3 DNA reads as TGTGCCAGCAGCGGACAGATAAGCACTGAAGCTTTCTTT. It specifies CASSGQISTEAFF.

This clonotype appeared a single time. The genes are TRBV29-1 and TRBJ1-1; unclear D gene. The CDR3 length is 12 residues. The V and J ends lost 8 bases and 4 bases respectively, with 14 bases between them. The germline CDR1 and CDR2 sequences are SQVTM and ANQGSEA. CDR3 region: CSSPEVGTEAFF. CDR3 DNA sequence: TGCAGCTCACCAGAGGTTGGCACTGAAGCTTTCTTT.

By share of the sample, this clonotype is medium-sized. This sequence joins TRBV29-1 and TRBJ1-1; no definite D call. The CDR3 totals 14 residues. Germline lookup yields CDR1 SQVTM and CDR2 ANQGSEA. The V and J ends lost 0 bases and 2 bases respectively, with 10 bases between them. Here the CDR3 reads CSVEDRRGNTEAFF. For the CDR3, the DNA is TGCAGCGTTGAAGATCGACGGGGAAACACTGAAGCTTTCTTT. The full variable domain, its missing parts supplied by reference TRBV29-1 and TRBJ1-1, is SAVISQKPSRDICQRGTSLTIQCQVDSQVTMMFWYRQQPGQSLTLIATANQGSEATYESGFVIDKFPISRPNLTFSTLTVSNMSPEDSSIYLCSVEDRRGNTEAFFGQGTRLTVV.

Sample share makes this clonotype medium-sized. The chain recombines TRBV29-1 with TRBJ2-3, with D perhaps matching TRBD1 (5 bases). The germline CDR1 and CDR2 sequences are SQVTM and ANQGSEA. The CDR3 is 13 residues long. The CDR3 is CTHSPRVLDTQYF. The CDR3 region has the DNA TGCACCCACTCCCCCAGGGTGTTAGATACGCAGTATTTT.

The CDR3 loop reads CNIVGTTATEAFF. As DNA, the CDR3 is TGTAACATTGTGGGGACGACAGCGACTGAAGCTTTCTTT. The gene calls are TRBV30 and TRBJ1-1, with a possible D match to TRBD1 (5 bases). The length of the CDR3 is 13 residues. The germline V gene has CDR1 GTSNPN and CDR2 SVGIG (reference sequence).

In its sample, this clonotype was seen a few times. The rearrangement joins TRBV14 to TRBJ2-7, with a tentative D call TRBD2 (7 bases). This CDR3 has 15 amino acids. V gave up 3 bases and J gave up 6 bases, with 18 bases separating them. Germline loops: CDR1 SGHDN, CDR2 FVKESK. Here the CDR3 DNA reads TGTGCCAGCAGCCAGCCCTATGAGGGGGGGGCCGAGCAGTACTTC. This sequence encodes CASSQPYEGGAEQYF.

The genes are TRBV7-3 and TRBJ1-1; D perhaps matches TRBD1 (6 bases). The V end lost 1 base, the J end lost 5 bases, and 14 bases lay between the germline ends. The CDR3 has 15 residues. Germline V lookup: CDR1 SGHTA, CDR2 FQGTGA. The CDR3 DNA is TGTGCCAGCAGCTTAAGGTGGGGGGCAGGGACTGAAGCTTTCTTT. Its translation is CASSLRWGAGTEAFF.

The chain carries TRBV5-5 and TRBJ1-6; 7 positions match TRBD1. CDR1 SGHKS and CDR2 YYEKEE come from the germline V gene (reference sequence). Trimming at V came to 5 bases and at J to 0 bases, leaving 8 bases not matched to a gene. This CDR3 has 17 amino acids. CDR3 DNA sequence: TGTGCCAGCAGTACCGGGACAGCGAGCTCCTATAATTCACCCCTCCACTTT. Translated: CASSTGTASSYNSPLHF.

This clonotype was recorded many times. J is TRBJ2-1 and V is TRBV29-1; either TRBD1 or TRBD2 may supply D (6 bases each). CDR1 and CDR2 (germline): SQVTM, ANQGSEA. The CDR3 is 16 amino acids. V lost 4 bases and J 5 bases, leaving 21 bases between the germline ends. The CDR3 nucleotides are TGCAGCGTTGTTTTCATTGGGGGCCGGAGGGACAATGAGCAGTTCTTC. Its translation: CSVVFIGGRRDNEQFF.

Details on this clonotype: The junction departs from the called germline gene at one end, perhaps through a read error. The genes are TRBV6-2 or TRBV6-3 and TRBJ1-5; D uncertain. Germline V gene lookup returns CDR1 MNHEY and CDR2 SVGEGT. The CDR3 totals 9 residues. The CDR3 DNA is TGTGCCAGCAGTCAGCCCCAGCATTTT. Residues: CASSQPQHF.